This T cell receptor (beta chain) came from a study of breast tumors, draining lymph nodes, adjacent tissues. Study-wide findings and caveats: Compared with lymph nodes, tumors were less diverse; compared with nontumor tissue, more. Compared with basal-like, luminal-like tumors shared significantly more repertoire with nontumor tissue. The data were judged consistent with most tumor T cells coming from lymph node and expanding in tumor.

Samples came from axillary lymph nodes draining the breast cancer. The CDR3 runs 16 residues. The germline CDR1 and CDR2 sequences are MDHEN and SYDVKM. J was trimmed by 2 bases and V by 6 bases; bases with no gene match: 9. From the multiplex PCR reads, TCRdb called clonotypes with MiXCR, one entry per CDR3 protein. Among over 70,000 distinct CDR3 sequences listed, more than 25% were seen once. This clonotype was seen a handful of times. As yet, its antigen is unknown. The TCR sequence derives from a female donor with breast cancer. Some clones in this sample may be carry-over from other donors' samples. Sequenced material: axillary lymph node tissue. The rearrangement uses TRBV28 and TRBJ1-4, with TRBD1 matching over 7 bases. As DNA, the CDR3 is TGTGCCAGCAGCAAGACAGGGTTTAGGACTAATGAAAAACTGTTTTTT. This gives the protein CASSKTGFRTNEKLFF.